A selection of T cell receptor beta chains follows, all from one sample in a study of blood T cell repertoires in COVID-19. Here immunoSEQ multiplex PCR was the method, and the copy in TCRdb shows in-frame clones only, minus some. Among 250,000 to 300,000 clones, roughly 89% were seen once, and the ten largest hold 1.7%. Sequences were obtained from PBMCs or T cells enriched from blood (not recorded which). The source is a middle-aged woman who had recovered from COVID-19. Both conserved end residues are part of each CDR3.

J gene: TRBJ2-3
V gene: TRBV6-2/TRBV6-3
CDR3 protein: CASSYRQGEITDTQYF

J gene: TRBJ1-2
V gene: TRBV2
CDR3 protein: CASSAGGGYGYTF

J gene: TRBJ1-1
V gene: TRBV7-2
CDR3 protein: CASSLKGQANTEAFF

J gene: TRBJ1-2
V gene: TRBV18
CDR3 protein: CASSPGTGQLNYGYTF

J gene: TRBJ2-7
V gene: TRBV6-2/TRBV6-3
CDR3 protein: CASSYVGTRVEQYF

J gene: TRBJ2-2
V gene: TRBV19
CDR3 protein: CASSQGQGLFRELFF

J gene: TRBJ2-1
V gene: TRBV3-1/TRBV3-2
CDR3 protein: CASSQEGAGSHNEQFF

J gene: TRBJ1-2
V gene: TRBV4-1
CDR3 protein: CASSQDDRQMNYGYTF

J gene: TRBJ2-1
V gene: TRBV11-3
CDR3 protein: CASSFGWRPANEQFF

J gene: TRBJ2-1
V gene: TRBV12-3/TRBV12-4
CDR3 protein: CASRLDRPNEQFF

J gene: TRBJ2-1
V gene: TRBV3-1/TRBV3-2
CDR3 protein: CASSQDILAGLNEQFF

J gene: TRBJ1-6
V gene: TRBV14
CDR3 protein: CASSHPAGGSSPLHF

J gene: TRBJ2-1
V gene: TRBV19
CDR3 protein: CASSIGAGVSTEQFF

J gene: TRBJ2-3
V gene: TRBV5-1
CDR3 protein: CASSDRFFRTDTQYF

J gene: TRBJ1-6
V gene: TRBV7-9
CDR3 protein: CASSPDRGRGSPLHF

J gene: TRBJ2-3
V gene: TRBV5-1
CDR3 protein: CASSTGGTNTDTQYF

J gene: TRBJ1-2
V gene: TRBV27
CDR3 protein: CASSSQGYGYTF

J gene: TRBJ1-1
V gene: TRBV13
CDR3 protein: CASSLQGPGFGTEAFF

J gene: TRBJ1-2
V gene: TRBV7-8
CDR3 protein: CASSLVPNYGYTF

J gene: TRBJ2-1
V gene: TRBV6-2/TRBV6-3
CDR3 protein: CASSYSTSGGANEQFF

J gene: TRBJ1-2
V gene: TRBV4-2
CDR3 protein: CASSQKLDRSPYGYTF

J gene: TRBJ2-3
V gene: TRBV7-9
CDR3 protein: CASSPRSGGAVDTQYF

J gene: TRBJ1-4
V gene: TRBV5-1
CDR3 protein: CASSLLAAGGDEKLFF

J gene: TRBJ1-4
V gene: TRBV5-1
CDR3 protein: CASSFGGPNEKLFF

J gene: TRBJ2-7
V gene: TRBV18
CDR3 protein: CASSRNSDKNEQYF

J gene: TRBJ2-5
V gene: TRBV28
CDR3 protein: CASSFQGFQETQYF